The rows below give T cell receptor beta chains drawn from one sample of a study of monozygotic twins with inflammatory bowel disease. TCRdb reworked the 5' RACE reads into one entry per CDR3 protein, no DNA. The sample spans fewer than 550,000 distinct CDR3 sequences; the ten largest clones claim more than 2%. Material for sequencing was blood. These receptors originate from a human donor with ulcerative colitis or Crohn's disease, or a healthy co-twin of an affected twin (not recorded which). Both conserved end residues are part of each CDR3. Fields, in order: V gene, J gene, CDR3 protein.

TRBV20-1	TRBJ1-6	CSARTDYNSPLHF
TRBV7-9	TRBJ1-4	CASSLAQLNEKLFF
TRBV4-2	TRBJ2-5	CASSQETGGGETQYF
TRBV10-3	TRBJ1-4	CAITGQPGEKLFF
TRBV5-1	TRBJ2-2	CASSLDDTGELFF
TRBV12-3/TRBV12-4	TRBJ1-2	CASSLAPYGYTF
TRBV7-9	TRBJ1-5	CASSEGGPHQPQHF
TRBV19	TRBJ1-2	CASSRDKNYGYTF
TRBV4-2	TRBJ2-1	CASSSTDGGVDEQFF
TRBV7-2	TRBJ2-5	CASSLGGGRSETQYF
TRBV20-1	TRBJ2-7	CSAGPGLQTYEQYF
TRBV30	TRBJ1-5	CAWSRRAGASNQPQHF
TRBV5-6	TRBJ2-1	CASSAGLADNEQFF
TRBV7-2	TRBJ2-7	CASSLAAFYEQYF
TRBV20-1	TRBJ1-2	CSARGQLNYGYTF
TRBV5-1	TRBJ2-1	CASSSGDSYNEQFF